Listed here are 22 T cell receptor beta chains from one sample, sequenced in a study of cytomegalovirus exposure and HLA in healthy donors. The primer mix had 60 Vbeta and 13 Jbeta primers. Measured with immunoSEQ multiplex PCR; TCRdb has only the in-frame clones, and not every one. The table has approximately 200,000 clones, about three quarters seen once. Source material: PBMCs. The receptors stem from a man aged 18 to 30 in good health and CMV-seronegative.

The chain couples TRBV19 to TRBJ1-5; D possibly corresponds to TRBD1 (5 bases). The CDR3 has 15 residues. V was cut by 6 bases and J by 7 bases, with 19 bases left in between. CDR1 and CDR2 from the germline V gene are LNHDA and SQIVND (reference sequence). This CDR3 is CASRGQGMVWQPQHF. DNA for the CDR3: TGTGCCAGTAGGGGGCAGGGAATGGTCTGGCAGCCCCAGCATTTT.

The chain links TRBV6-5 to TRBJ2-1; 10 bases are a match to TRBD1. Losses at the gene ends were 6 bases for V and 4 bases for J; bases not matched to a gene: 3. Germline CDR1 and CDR2: MNHEY and SVGAGI. This CDR3 contains 14 residues. The CDR3 coding sequence is TGTGCCAGCAGCGGGACAGGGGTTTACAATGAGCAGTTCTTC. Translating gives CASSGTGVYNEQFF.

The V gene is TRBV7-6, the J gene TRBJ2-3, with unresolved D. V lost 0 bases and J lost 3, with 7 bases in between. CDR1 and CDR2 from the germline V gene are SGHVS and FNYEAQ. The CDR3 has 14 amino acids. CDR3 in amino acids: CASSLAPTTDTQYF. The CDR3, as DNA: TGTGCCAGCAGCTTAGCACCGACTACAGATACGCAGTATTTT.

The V gene is TRBV6-6, the J gene TRBJ2-7; 7 bases align to TRBD2. J lost 5 bases, V lost 10 bases, and 5 bases had no gene match. Germline V gene data show CDR1 as MNHNY and CDR2 as SVGAGI (reference sequence). The CDR3 covers 11 residues. CDR3 sequence (DNA): TGTGCCACCTGGCGGGGGAACGAGCAGTACTTC. It specifies CATWRGNEQYF.

CDR3 sequence: CASSRPENNEQYF. CDR3 bases: TGTGCCAGCAGCCGTCCGGAGAACAACGAGCAGTACTTC. V gene TRBV9 combines with J gene TRBJ2-7, with unresolved D. The CDR3 consists of 13 residues. Germline V CDR1 and CDR2: SGDLS, YYNGEE. Trimming removed 4 bases from V and 5 bases from J, with 13 bases in between.

V usage is TRBV9 and J usage is TRBJ2-1; perhaps TRBD2 as D (5 bases). This CDR3 comprises 13 residues. Trimming stripped 5 bases from V and 8 bases from J, with 14 bases between. Germline loops: CDR1 SGDLS, CDR2 YYNGEE. Here the CDR3 DNA reads TGTGCCAGCAGACCCCTCGGGGTCGATGAGCAGTTCTTC. It codes for CASRPLGVDEQFF.

V and J are TRBV9 and TRBJ2-5; TRBD2 matches 7 bases. The CDR3 is made up of 17 amino acids. V was pared by 0 bases and J by 2 bases, with 10 bases of the junction left unmatched. Germline V lookup: CDR1 SGDLS, CDR2 YYNGEE. The CDR3 nucleotides are TGTGCCAGCAGCGTAGGCGGGGGTATGGCGGGACAAGAGACCCAGTACTTC. Protein: CASSVGGGMAGQETQYF.

This clone was seen a few times. V is TRBV27 and J is TRBJ2-1; 13 positions match TRBD2. This CDR3 has 15 amino acids. V shed 2 bases and J 7 bases; nucleotides not matched to a gene: 2. CDR1 is MNHEY and CDR2 is SMNVEV in the germline V gene (reference sequence). For the CDR3, the DNA is TGTGCCAGCAGTTTAGGGGGACTAGCGGGAAATGAGCAGTTCTTC. Translating gives CASSLGGLAGNEQFF.

This sequence joins TRBV13 and TRBJ2-7; 8 bases are a match to TRBD1. With V trimmed by 5 bases and J by 2 bases, 8 bases remained unmatched. The CDR3 loop spans 15 amino acids. Germline V CDR1 and CDR2: PRHDT, FYEKMQ (reference sequence). This chain's CDR3 is CASSKGQGFTYEQYF. CDR3 DNA: TGTGCCAGCAGCAAAGGACAGGGTTTCACCTACGAGCAGTACTTC.

The chain uses TRBV11-2 and TRBJ2-6, with D maybe TRBD1 (6 bases). Germline assignment: CDR1 SGHAT and CDR2 FQNNGV. The CDR3 runs to 15 residues. Trimming removed 5 bases from V and 0 bases from J, with 8 bases in between. The CDR3, as DNA: TGTGCCAGCAGCCCAGGGGCCTCTGGGGCCAACGTCCTGACTTTC. Protein: CASSPGASGANVLTF.

The chain uses TRBV7-6 and TRBJ2-5, with TRBD2 as a possible D gene (6 bases). The CDR3 has 14 amino acids. Germline CDR1 and CDR2: SGHVS and FNYEAQ. Trimming stripped 5 bases from V and 1 base from J, with 11 bases between. The CDR3 sequence: CASSAGRAQETQYF. As DNA, the CDR3 is TGTGCCAGCAGCGCGGGACGCGCCCAAGAGACCCAGTACTTC.

The chain recombines TRBV7-9 with TRBJ1-1; TRBD1 matches at 8 bases. The CDR3 runs to 12 residues. Trimming took 5 bases from V and 5 from J; bases not matched to a gene: 1. Per germline, CDR1 SEHNR and CDR2 FQNEAQ (reference sequence). The CDR3 sequence: CASSRQGTEAFF. The CDR3 DNA reads as TGTGCCAGCAGCCGACAGGGGACTGAAGCTTTCTTT. The full variable domain, its missing parts supplied by reference TRBV7-9 and TRBJ1-1, is DTGVSQNPRHKITKRGQNVTFRCDPISEHNRLYWYRQTLGQGPEFLTYFQNEAQLEKSRLLSDRFSAERPKGSFSTLEIQRTEQGDSAMYLCASSRQGTEAFFGQGTRLTVV.

The CDR3: CASSIAGTGGLGEQFF. The CDR3 region has the DNA TGTGCCAGTAGTATAGCAGGAACGGGGGGGCTCGGTGAGCAGTTCTTC. The V and J genes are TRBV19 and TRBJ2-1, with 8 bases identical to TRBD2. J lost 9 bases, V lost 1 base, and 11 bases had no gene match. The CDR3 totals 16 residues. CDR1 is LNHDA, CDR2 SQIVND, per germline (reference sequence).

This clone has more than one count but fewer than ten. The rearrangement links TRBV28 to TRBJ2-7, with 9 bases aligning to TRBD1. J lost 4 bases, V lost 5 bases, and 15 bases had no gene match. Germline V gene sequence: CDR1 MDHEN, CDR2 SYDVKM. The CDR3 has 17 amino acids. This CDR3 reads CASSIPTTGGFWYEQYF. The DNA for the CDR3 is TGTGCCAGCAGTATCCCAACGACAGGGGGATTTTGGTACGAGCAGTACTTC.

The V call is TRBV25-1, the J call TRBJ1-6, with a possible D match to TRBD1 (6 bases). Germline lookup yields CDR1 MGHDK and CDR2 SYGVNS. The CDR3 covers 15 residues. V dropped 1 base and J dropped 7 bases, with 11 bases sitting between them. CDR3 sequence: CASSESGTGNSPLHF. Written as DNA, the CDR3 is TGTGCCAGCAGTGAATCGGGCACAGGGAATTCACCCCTCCACTTT.

The rearrangement links TRBV2 to TRBJ1-5; D possibly corresponds to TRBD1 (6 bases). V lost 4 bases, J lost 0 bases, and 16 bases lay in between. This CDR3 comprises 17 residues. The V gene's germline CDR1 is SNHLY and CDR2 FYNNEI. The CDR3 DNA reads TGTGCCAGCAGTGTACCAGTGACAGGACTTAGCAATCAGCCCCAGCATTTT. It codes for CASSVPVTGLSNQPQHF.

This chain joins TRBV5-4 and TRBJ1-2; TRBD1 aligns across 11 bases. Germline V CDR1 and CDR2: SGHNT, YYREEE (reference sequence). The J segment lost 6 bases and the V segment lost 4 bases, leaving 8 bases of the junction unmatched. The length of the CDR3 is 15 residues. This chain's CDR3 is CASSLDRGRYDGYTF. As DNA, the CDR3 is TGTGCCAGCAGCCTGGACAGGGGGCGTTATGATGGCTACACCTTC.

This chain links TRBV14 with TRBJ2-2; D unresolved. Trimming pared 2 bases from V and 5 bases from J, leaving 3 bases between. Looked up from germline, CDR1 is SGHDN and CDR2 is FVKESK. The CDR3 sequence is 12 residues long. The CDR3 loop reads CASSQYTGELFF. In nucleotides, the CDR3 is TGTGCCAGCAGCCAATATACCGGGGAGCTGTTTTTT. Full variable domain (missing parts from reference TRBV14 and TRBJ2-2): EAGVTQFPSHSVIEKGQTVTLRCDPISGHDNLYWYRRVMGKEIKFLLHFVKESKQDESGMPNNRFLAERTGGTYSTLKVQPAELEDSGVYFCASSQYTGELFFGEGSRLTVL.

This chain uses TRBV28 with TRBJ2-7; TRBD1 matches at 7 bases. CDR1 MDHEN and CDR2 SYDVKM come from the germline V gene. The J segment lost 0 bases and the V segment lost 8 bases, leaving 4 bases of the junction unmatched. This CDR3 has 13 residues. The CDR3 reads CASFDRDSYEQYF. The CDR3 DNA follows: TGTGCCAGCTTCGACAGGGACTCCTACGAGCAGTACTTC.

V is TRBV4-3 and J is TRBJ1-6; D is unclear. The length of the CDR3 is 13 residues. V lost 1 base and J 9 bases, leaving 7 bases between the germline ends. Germline loops: CDR1 LGHNA, CDR2 YSLEER. In DNA, the CDR3 is TGCGCCAGCAGCCAAGGGTTGCGTTCACCCCTCCACTTT. Translating gives CASSQGLRSPLHF.

The CDR3: CASSPFPTGGDEQYF. CDR3 sequence (DNA): TGTGCCAGCAGTCCTTTCCCGACAGGGGGCGACGAGCAGTACTTC. The gene calls are TRBV2 and TRBJ2-5; 10 nucleotides match TRBD1. Matching the DNA end better, TRBJ2-7 makes the J call doubtful. Per germline, CDR1 SNHLY and CDR2 FYNNEI. The CDR3 sequence is 15 residues long.

This chain uses TRBV11-2 with TRBJ1-4; D unresolved. The germline V gene has CDR1 SGHAT and CDR2 FQNNGV. CDR3 length: 14 residues. The V end lost 3 bases, the J end lost 8 bases, and 13 bases lay between the germline ends. CDR3 region: CASSFGGFGEKLFF. CDR3 DNA: TGTGCCAGCAGCTTTGGAGGGTTTGGAGAAAAACTGTTTTTT.